This section outlines one TCR beta chain sequence together with its context. Its antigen is currently unknown. The data belong to a study of graft-versus-host responses after intestinal transplantation. Overall study: Transplant types were multivisceral, liver-intestinal, or isolated intestinal.

Using immunoSEQ multiplex PCR, the repertoire was profiled, and TCRdb retains in-frame clones only, with some absent. The repertoire holds more than 95,000 clones, with approximately 93% as singletons. The CDR3 is made up of 13 amino acids. V gave up 3 bases and J gave up 1 base, with 6 bases separating them. Germline V CDR1 and CDR2: LNHDA, SQIVND (reference sequence). The sample in question was unstimulated CD8+ T cells sorted from spleen or lymph node cells, obtained before intestinal transplant. This chain uses TRBV19 with TRBJ1-1; D gene uncertain. The TCR comes from a human donor who received an intestinal transplant. CDR3 in amino acids: CASSMMWNTEAFF. The CDR3 nucleotides read TGTGCCAGTAGTATGATGTGGAACACTGAAGCTTTCTTT.